Described below is a single T cell receptor (beta chain) sequence and its context. What it binds is unknown. Trimming left V 1 base short and J 8 bases short, with 16 bases between. The CDR3 loop spans 15 amino acids. Germline loops: CDR1 SGHRS, CDR2 YFSETQ. Profiling relied on immunoSEQ multiplex PCR, and the TCRdb table lists in-frame clones only, not all of them. The sample holds more than 1,200,000 clones, just under 99% seen once. The sample originates from a study of shared clonotypes between healthy human individuals. Background on the study: A few men and a couple of women, aged 18 to 49, were donors. Notes on the study in general: Although depth was large, rarefaction showed that sequencing of the sorted subsets was incomplete.

Splitting the CD4+ cells yielded a CD45RA+ naive subset and a CD45RA-negative memory subset. The chain links TRBV5-1 to TRBJ2-1, with D perhaps given as TRBD1 or TRBD2 (5 bases each). Source material: naive CD4+ T cells sorted from blood. Indicated subset: CD45RA+ positively selected. The sequence came from a young man in good health. The CDR3 sequence: CASSLLGVWVDEQFF. CDR3 DNA sequence: TGCGCCAGCAGCTTGTTGGGGGTGTGGGTGGATGAGCAGTTCTTC.